The next 24 T cell receptor beta chains were all read from a single sample in a study of blood T cell repertoires in COVID-19 (dated by TCRdb to 2018 to 2021). The library was generated by the immunoSEQ multiplex PCR assay. Imported from immuneACCESS, the table was reduced by TCRdb to in-frame sequences with V and J called. These copies leave out some clones; in studies compared against another copy, an unresolved V gene accounts for under half, and the cause of the remainder is not known. This sample lists around 340,000 clones; about 92% were detected once. Just under 4% of the sample is in the top ten clones. The source material was peripheral blood. The receptor source for this set is an older woman with COVID-19, enrolled during active disease.

This rearrangement joins TRBV12-2 to TRBJ2-7; the D segment call TRBD2 is taken from the table without a DNA check. TRBV12-2 is a pseudogene. CDR3 length: 18 amino acids. The DNA of the CDR3 is TGTGCAAGTCGCCGAGGTCGAACAAGCGGGGGGCCCACCTACGAGCAGTACTTC. It codes for CASRRGRTSGGPTYEQYF.

The gene calls are TRBV12-5 and TRBJ1-4; D uncertain. CDR1 and CDR2 from the germline V gene are LGHNT and FRNRAP. The ends were cut back, 10 bases at V and 7 bases at J, with 16 bases in the middle. The CDR3 spans 13 residues. The CDR3 protein is CATRPTSGEKLFF. CDR3 nucleotide sequence: TGTGCTACTCGCCCAACGAGTGGTGAAAAACTGTTTTTT.

The chain uses TRBV7-8 and TRBJ2-2, with 9 bases aligning to TRBD2. The V gene's germline CDR1 is SGHVS and CDR2 FQNEAQ. The length of the CDR3 is 18 residues. Trimming took 5 bases from V and 0 from J; bases not matched to a gene: 10. CDR3 coding DNA: TGTGCCAGCAGCCCGAAGATAGCGGGGGCAACGAACACCGGGGAGCTGTTTTTT. It yields the protein CASSPKIAGATNTGELFF. The variable domain in full, with the rest retrieved from reference TRBV7-8 and TRBJ2-2, is GAGVSQSPRYKVAKRGQDVALRCDPISGHVSLFWYQQALGQGPEFLTYFQNEAQLDKSGLPSDRFFAERPEGSVSTLKIQRTQQEDSAVYLCASSPKIAGATNTGELFFGEGSRLTVL.

The chain employs TRBV10-3 and TRBJ2-5; perhaps TRBD1 as D (5 bases). This CDR3 contains 15 residues. The germline V gene encodes CDR1 ENHRY and CDR2 SYGVKD. With 0 bases removed from V and 5 bases from J, the gap between germline ends came to 13 bases. The CDR3 spells CAISESTQGRETQYF. In DNA form, the CDR3 reads TGTGCCATCAGTGAGTCGACTCAGGGTAGGGAGACCCAGTACTTC.

The chain carries TRBV19 and TRBJ1-4, with D perhaps TRBD1 (5 bases). Germline lookup yields CDR1 LNHDA and CDR2 SQIVND (reference sequence). Trimming removed 5 bases from V and 5 bases from J, with 15 bases in between. The CDR3 loop spans 15 amino acids. The CDR3 sequence is CASSGTGAINEKLFF. The CDR3 region has the DNA TGTGCCAGTAGTGGTACAGGCGCTATCAATGAAAAACTGTTTTTT.

The chain is built from TRBV6-5 and TRBJ2-1, with 8 bases aligning to TRBD1. The germline V gene encodes CDR1 MNHEY and CDR2 SVGAGI. CDR3 size: 13 residues. After removal of 4 bases from V and 7 bases from J, the junction contained 3 bases not matched to a gene. The CDR3 region is CASSWTGTNEQFF. The CDR3, as DNA: TGTGCCAGCAGTTGGACAGGGACGAATGAGCAGTTCTTC.

This chain connects TRBV28 to TRBJ1-5; perhaps TRBD1 as D (6 bases). V was trimmed by 3 bases and J by 8 bases, leaving 11 bases between them. The CDR3 has 13 amino acids. Germline CDR1 and CDR2: MDHEN and SYDVKM. CDR3 in DNA: TGTGCCAGCAGTTTGACAGGAGGCAAGCCCCAGCATTTT. Encoded protein: CASSLTGGKPQHF.

The chain employs TRBV7-6 and TRBJ2-5, with D perhaps TRBD2 (7 bases). Germline-derived CDR1 and CDR2 are SGHVS and FNYEAQ. V was cut by 5 bases and J by 3 bases, with 19 bases left in between. This CDR3 spans 16 amino acids. CDR3 in DNA: TGTGCCAGCAGCCATGGGGGAGGGGCAGGGGAAGAGACCCAGTACTTC. This encodes CASSHGGGAGEETQYF.

The chain links TRBV19 to TRBJ2-3, with a tentative D call TRBD1 (5 bases). The V end lost 6 bases, the J end lost 2 bases, and 15 bases lay between the germline ends. Germline V gene sequence: CDR1 LNHDA, CDR2 SQIVND (reference sequence). CDR3 length: 15 residues. The CDR3 protein is CASSHQDTYTDTQYF. The CDR3 DNA reads TGTGCCAGTAGCCATCAGGACACCTACACAGATACGCAGTATTTT.

Written as DNA, the CDR3 is TGTGCCAGCAGCACCGTAGCCGGGACAGGGGGCCGTTATGAGCAGTTCTTC. As protein: CASSTVAGTGGRYEQFF. This chain links TRBV5-4 with TRBJ2-1, with 12 nucleotides matching TRBD1. The V segment lost 4 bases and the J segment 8 bases; nucleotides outside the gene matches: 13. Germline values: CDR1 SGHNT, CDR2 YYREEE (reference sequence). The CDR3 is made up of 17 amino acids.

This clone was seen once. J is TRBJ1-2 and V is TRBV11-2; TRBD1 is a possible D gene (5 bases). The germline gives CDR1 SGHAT, CDR2 FQNNGV. CDR3 length equals 14 residues. Trimming removed 4 bases at V and 4 bases at J, with 13 bases between. CDR3 in amino acids: CASSYRQPAYGYTF. In DNA form, the CDR3 reads TGTGCCAGCAGCTACCGACAGCCAGCCTATGGCTACACCTTC.

CDR3 DNA: TGTGCTAGTGGTTTGGACACTTCCTGGACAGGGGGAACCGGGGAGCTGTTTTTT. This encodes CASGLDTSWTGGTGELFF. The chain recombines TRBV12-5 with TRBJ2-2; 10 bases match TRBD1. V shed 1 base, J shed 5 bases, and the junction held 10 bases outside the gene matches. CDR1 is LGHNT and CDR2 is FRNRAP in the germline V gene. The CDR3 contains 18 residues.

The rearrangement links TRBV5-5 to TRBJ2-5; tentative D call: TRBD2 (6 bases). The ends were cut back, 2 bases at V and 4 bases at J, with 15 bases in the middle. Germline V CDR1 and CDR2: SGHKS, YYEKEE (reference sequence). The CDR3 has 15 residues. The CDR3 reads CASSFGGAIRETQYF. The CDR3 coding sequence is TGTGCCAGCAGCTTCGGGGGAGCGATAAGAGAGACCCAGTACTTC.

The chain carries TRBV6-1 and TRBJ2-7; 7 bases fit TRBD2. The V segment lost 4 bases and the J segment 3 bases; nucleotides outside the gene matches: 12. In germline, CDR1 is MNHNS, CDR2 SASEGT. This CDR3 contains 16 residues. CDR3 sequence reads: CASSVTGGGSLYEQYF. The CDR3 DNA reads as TGTGCCAGCAGTGTTACCGGCGGGGGATCCCTCTACGAGCAGTACTTC.

The chain carries TRBV6-4 and TRBJ1-1; D remains unclear. V lost 6 bases and J 1 base, leaving 9 bases between the germline ends. Per the germline V gene, CDR1 is MRHNA and CDR2 is SNTAGT. The CDR3 has 13 amino acids. This chain's CDR3 is CASRKTANTEAFF. In DNA, the CDR3 is TGTGCCAGCAGGAAAACAGCGAACACTGAAGCTTTCTTT.

The chain is built from TRBV4-1 and TRBJ1-5; D possibly corresponds to TRBD1 (5 bases). Germline V gene data show CDR1 as MGHRA and CDR2 as YSYEKL. V lost 0 bases to trimming and J lost 0 bases, with 9 bases between them. CDR3 size: 16 residues. This CDR3 is CASSQDRQPSNQPQHF. The CDR3 DNA reads TGCGCCAGCAGCCAAGATCGACAGCCTAGCAATCAGCCCCAGCATTTT.

Here the CDR3 reads CASSLGPGDGYTF. In nucleotides, the CDR3 is TGTGCCAGCAGCCTTGGACCCGGGGATGGCTACACCTTC. V usage is TRBV3-1 (or the pseudogene TRBV3-2) and J usage is TRBJ1-2; D call uncertain. This CDR3 contains 13 residues. Germline V CDR1 and CDR2: LGHDT, YNNKEL (reference sequence). V was cut by 4 bases and J by 6 bases, with 12 bases left in between.

The V call is TRBV5-8, the J call TRBJ1-1; 7 bases agree with TRBD1. CDR3 length: 15 residues. The V segment lost 1 base and the J segment 6 bases; nucleotides outside the gene matches: 9. Germline V CDR1 and CDR2: SGHTS, YDEGEE. CDR3 region: CASSLNRQGNPEAFF. In DNA, the CDR3 is TGTGCCAGCAGCTTGAACCGACAGGGCAACCCTGAAGCTTTCTTT.

The CDR3 nucleotides read TGCGCCAGCAGCCAGGACAGGGCTTACAATGAGCAGTTCTTC. Encoded protein: CASSQDRAYNEQFF. This chain joins TRBV5-1 and TRBJ2-1; 8 bases match TRBD1. After removal of 4 bases from V and 4 bases from J, the junction contained 4 bases not matched to a gene. Germline CDR1 and CDR2: SGHRS and YFSETQ. The CDR3 loop spans 14 amino acids.

The chain employs TRBV24-1 and TRBJ1-2; D is perhaps TRBD1 (5 bases). V lost 4 bases to trimming and J lost 4 bases, with 15 bases between them. The CDR3 has 15 amino acids. From germline, CDR1 is KGHDR and CDR2 SFDVKD. The CDR3 spells CATSDPAGGAYGYTF. CDR3 in DNA: TGTGCCACCAGTGACCCTGCAGGCGGGGCCTATGGCTACACCTTC.

The chain couples TRBV6-4 to TRBJ1-6; D ambiguous. V lost 3 bases, J lost 8 bases, and 17 bases lay in between. CDR1 is MRHNA and CDR2 is SNTAGT in the germline V gene. This CDR3 spans 16 amino acids. The DNA for the CDR3 is TGTGCCAGCAGTGAGGTGGCAGGTCCGTTTGATTCACCCCTCCACTTT. This encodes CASSEVAGPFDSPLHF.

The gene calls are TRBV7-9 and TRBJ2-5; 9 bases match TRBD1. The germline V gene encodes CDR1 SEHNR and CDR2 FQNEAQ (reference sequence). J was trimmed by 5 bases and V by 5 bases; bases with no gene match: 9. There are 15 residues in the CDR3. CDR3 amino acids: CASSPGQGGIETQYF. In nucleotides, the CDR3 is TGTGCCAGCAGCCCGGGACAGGGAGGGATCGAGACCCAGTACTTC.

The gene calls are TRBV4-2 and TRBJ2-7, with D uncertain. The CDR3 spans 13 residues. V dropped 0 bases and J dropped 5 bases, with 8 bases sitting between them. Germline loops: CDR1 LGHNA, CDR2 YNFKEQ. In DNA, the CDR3 is TGTGCCAGCAGCCAAGATCGGTCGGACGAGCAGTACTTC. Translated: CASSQDRSDEQYF.

The rearrangement joins TRBV19 to TRBJ1-4; a possible D gene is TRBD1 (6 bases). The germline V gene encodes CDR1 LNHDA and CDR2 SQIVND (reference sequence). The germline V and J ends were trimmed by 7 bases and 4 bases, with 10 bases remaining between them. This CDR3 is 13 amino acids long. DNA for the CDR3: TGTGCCAGTATGGACAGCCTTAATGAAAAACTGTTTTTT. Its translation: CASMDSLNEKLFF.